Listed below are T cell receptor beta chains from one sample, sequenced in a study. TCRdb analysed the RT-PCR reads with MiXCR anew, one entry per CDR3 protein. Here the sample spans more than 550,000 distinct CDR3 sequences, 13% to 15% being singletons. Input material: memory CD4+ T cells from blood. These TCRs come from a female donor in good health, serving as a healthy control. The CDR3 runs from the conserved cysteine through the conserved F or W. D genes are given only for firm matches. Clone size appears in some rows only: once, few, many, or a class for an expanded clone.

TRBV7-3	TRBD1	few	TRBJ1-6	TGTGCCAGCGGGACAGATAATTCACCCCTCCACTTT	CASGTDNSPLHF
TRBV7-3	-	-	TRBJ1-6	TGTGCCAGCAGCACAATAAGGCAACGCGTAACCAAAAATTCACCCCTCCACTTT	CASSTIRQRVTKNSPLHF
TRBV7-6	-	few	TRBJ2-7	TGTGCCAGCAGCTTAAGTTTCTCCTACGAGCAGTACTTC	CASSLSFSYEQYF
TRBV5-1	-	few	TRBJ2-3	TGCGCCAGCAGCTTGGGGACTTCACATATGGATACGCAGTATTTT	CASSLGTSHMDTQYF
TRBV27	-	-	TRBJ1-5	TGTGCCAGCAGCGCATCGGGGGCAGGGTATCAGCCCCAGCATTTT	CASSASGAGYQPQHF
TRBV12-3/TRBV12-4	-	few	TRBJ1-6	TGTGCCAGCAGGGGGGGGGACTCCTATAATTCACCCCTCCACTTT	CASRGGDSYNSPLHF
TRBV5-5	-	many	TRBJ2-2	TGTGCCAGCAGCTTGATCACATGGGGGACCGGGGAGCTGTTTTTT	CASSLITWGTGELFF
TRBV6-2/TRBV6-3	-	many	TRBJ2-2	TGTGCCAGCAACCCTACGAACACCGGGGAGCTGTTTTTT	CASNPTNTGELFF
TRBV5-1	TRBD2	few	TRBJ2-5	TGCGCCAGCAGCTTGGTAGGACTAGGGTACCAAGAGACCCAGTACTTC	CASSLVGLGYQETQYF
TRBV5-1	-	-	TRBJ1-2	TGCGCCAGCAGCTTGGATGGGGCGCGGGATGGCTACACCTTC	CASSLDGARDGYTF
TRBV6-2/TRBV6-3	-	-	TRBJ2-3	TGTGCCAGCAGTTACCAAGACAGGTCCACAGATACGCAGTATTTT	CASSYQDRSTDTQYF
TRBV12-3/TRBV12-4	-	many	TRBJ2-7	TGTGCCAGCAGTTCACGGACAGAGCAGTACTTC	CASSSRTEQYF
TRBV28	-	-	TRBJ2-7	TGTGCCAGCAGTTTGTCGGGGGTCCGCGAGCAGTACTTC	CASSLSGVREQYF
TRBV9	-	-	TRBJ2-7	TGTGCCAGCGCTAACAGCGGATACGAGCAGTACTTC	CASANSGYEQYF
TRBV7-8	TRBD1	many	TRBJ2-3	TGTGCCAGCAGCTTAAACCAGGGGGCGGGCACAGATACGCAGTATTTT	CASSLNQGAGTDTQYF
TRBV12-3/TRBV12-4	TRBD2	-	TRBJ2-7	TGTGCCAGCAGCTGGACTAGCGGGAGTTTCGAGCAGTACTTC	CASSWTSGSFEQYF
TRBV11-2	-	-	TRBJ2-7	TGTGCCAGCAGCCGCTACCCCGGGACAATCGGCTACGAGCAGTACTTC	CASSRYPGTIGYEQYF
TRBV5-1	TRBD1	many	TRBJ1-1	TGCGCCAGCAGCGGCTACAGGGGGAGCACTGAAGCTTTCTTT	CASSGYRGSTEAFF
TRBV7-2	-	few	TRBJ2-7	TGTGCCAGCAGCTTAGCTTGGGCGAACGAGCAGTACTTC	CASSLAWANEQYF
TRBV5-1	-	many	TRBJ2-3	TGCGCCAGCAGCTCCCGGTCCGATAGCACAGATACGCAGTATTTT	CASSSRSDSTDTQYF
TRBV12-3/TRBV12-4	-	-	TRBJ1-2	TGTGCCAGCAGTTTAGAAGTGACAGTACGTGGCTACACCTTC	CASSLEVTVRGYTF
TRBV20-1	TRBD2	many	TRBJ2-7	TGCAGTGCCGCCGACGCGGGAGTTGCCCACGAGCAGTACTTC	CSAADAGVAHEQYF
TRBV5-6	TRBD2	many	TRBJ2-1	TGTGCCAGCAGCATAACTAGCGGGGCTCACACACTTTACAATGAGCAGTTCTTC	CASSITSGAHTLYNEQFF
TRBV6-1	-	-	TRBJ2-1	TGTGCCAGCAGTTGGGGCCCCCTCCCGGAGAATGAGCAGTTCTTC	CASSWGPLPENEQFF
TRBV7-2	-	many	TRBJ2-7	TGTGCCAGCAGCCCCGACTCCAACCCGACCTACGAGCAGTACTTC	CASSPDSNPTYEQYF
TRBV15	-	-	TRBJ1-1	TGTGCCACCAGTCGCGGGGGACTAGTGGACACTGAAGCTTTCTTT	CATSRGGLVDTEAFF
TRBV7-2	TRBD2	many	TRBJ2-5	TGTGCCAGCAGCTCACGAGCGGGGCCCCAAGAGACCCAGTACTTC	CASSSRAGPQETQYF
TRBV6-5	-	few	TRBJ2-5	TGTGCCAGCAGTCCCTCAGAGGGTATGACCCAGTACTTC	CASSPSEGMTQYF
TRBV12-3/TRBV12-4	-	few	TRBJ2-5	TGTGCCAGCAGTTTAGTGTCTATGCAAGAGACCCAGTACTTC	CASSLVSMQETQYF
TRBV28	-	-	TRBJ2-7	TGTGCCAGCAGTTCCTATCTCTACGAGCAGTACTTC	CASSSYLYEQYF
TRBV10-2	-	many	TRBJ2-7	TGCGCCAGCAGTGAGGTCGGGACATCCGGTTACGAGCAGTACTTC	CASSEVGTSGYEQYF
TRBV29-1	-	many	TRBJ1-2	TGCAGCGTTGAAGAGGTTGGAGGAGGGTTGCGGGGAGATGGCTACACCTTC	CSVEEVGGGLRGDGYTF
TRBV5-1	-	-	TRBJ2-3	TGCGCCAGCAGCGTAGGGACTCCTACCCTCGGCACAGATACGCAGTATTTT	CASSVGTPTLGTDTQYF
TRBV10-3	-	many	TRBJ2-1	TGTGCCATCAGTGAGAGAGGAGGAAGGGGGTTTGATGAGCAGTTCTTC	CAISERGGRGFDEQFF
TRBV7-2	TRBD1	few	TRBJ2-5	TGTGCCAGCAGCTCGATGGGGACAGCCCAAGAGACCCAGTACTTC	CASSSMGTAQETQYF
TRBV20-1	-	few	TRBJ2-1	TGCAGTGCTCCGGGTCAGGCATGGGGTTACAATGAGCAGTTCTTC	CSAPGQAWGYNEQFF
TRBV27	TRBD1	many	TRBJ2-7	TGTGCCAGCAGTCGTCCTCGGACAGGTGGTGACGAGCAGTACTTC	CASSRPRTGGDEQYF
TRBV2	TRBD1	-	TRBJ1-2	TGTGCCAGCAGCGACAGGGGCTTTGGCTACACCTTC	CASSDRGFGYTF
TRBV27	-	-	TRBJ2-1	TGTGCCAGCAGTCCCCGAGGCGGTCCGGAATACAATGAGCAGTTCTTC	CASSPRGGPEYNEQFF
TRBV28	-	-	TRBJ2-7	TGTGCCAGCAGTCAGGACGGACCCTACGAGCAGTACTTC	CASSQDGPYEQYF
TRBV6-2/TRBV6-3	TRBD2	many	TRBJ2-1	TGTGCCAGTCGGACTAGCGGCTACAATGAGCAGTTCTTC	CASRTSGYNEQFF
TRBV12-3/TRBV12-4	TRBD1	many	TRBJ1-2	TGTGCCAGCAGTCTCTGGGACAGGGGCAATGGCTACACCTTC	CASSLWDRGNGYTF
TRBV18	-	few	TRBJ2-3	TGTGCCAGCTCACCGTCGGGCAGCCACAGTGATACGCAGTATTTT	CASSPSGSHSDTQYF
TRBV12-3/TRBV12-4	TRBD2	many	TRBJ2-6	TGTGCCAGCAGGGGACTAGCGGGAGTCGCTGGGGCCAACGTCCTGACTTTC	CASRGLAGVAGANVLTF
TRBV28	TRBD2	-	TRBJ2-7	TGTGCCAGTCGCCACGGGACGACTAGCGGGAGCGATTACTACGAGCAGTACTTC	CASRHGTTSGSDYYEQYF
TRBV5-1	-	many	TRBJ2-2	TGCGCCAGCAGCTTGTTCGTAGGGATGAACACCGGGGAGCTGTTTTTT	CASSLFVGMNTGELFF
TRBV7-2	TRBD1	-	TRBJ2-1	TGTGCCAGCAGCTTAAAAGGGGGGACAGGGAACTACAATGAGCAGTTCTTC	CASSLKGGTGNYNEQFF
TRBV4-2	-	-	TRBJ2-3	TGTGCCAGCAGCCAAGCTAGCGTACCCCCCTTCACAGATACGCAGTATTTT	CASSQASVPPFTDTQYF
TRBV12-3/TRBV12-4	TRBD1	few	TRBJ1-6	TGTGCCAGCAGCGGGGACAGAAGCTCCTATAATTCACCCCTCCACTTT	CASSGDRSSYNSPLHF
TRBV24-1	-	-	TRBJ2-2	TGTGCCACCAGTGCTTCGGGACGGTTAGCGAACACCGGGGAGCTGTTTTTT	CATSASGRLANTGELFF
TRBV7-2	-	few	TRBJ1-4	TGTGCCAGCAGCTTAGTCCAGGCCGAAAAACTGTTTTTT	CASSLVQAEKLFF
TRBV20-1	-	many	TRBJ2-4	TGCAGTGCTAGAGGAGAATTAGAAAACATTCAGTACTTC	CSARGELENIQYF
TRBV7-2	-	few	TRBJ2-3	TGTGCCAGCAGCCCCTCATTTGAGAGCACAGATACGCAGTATTTT	CASSPSFESTDTQYF